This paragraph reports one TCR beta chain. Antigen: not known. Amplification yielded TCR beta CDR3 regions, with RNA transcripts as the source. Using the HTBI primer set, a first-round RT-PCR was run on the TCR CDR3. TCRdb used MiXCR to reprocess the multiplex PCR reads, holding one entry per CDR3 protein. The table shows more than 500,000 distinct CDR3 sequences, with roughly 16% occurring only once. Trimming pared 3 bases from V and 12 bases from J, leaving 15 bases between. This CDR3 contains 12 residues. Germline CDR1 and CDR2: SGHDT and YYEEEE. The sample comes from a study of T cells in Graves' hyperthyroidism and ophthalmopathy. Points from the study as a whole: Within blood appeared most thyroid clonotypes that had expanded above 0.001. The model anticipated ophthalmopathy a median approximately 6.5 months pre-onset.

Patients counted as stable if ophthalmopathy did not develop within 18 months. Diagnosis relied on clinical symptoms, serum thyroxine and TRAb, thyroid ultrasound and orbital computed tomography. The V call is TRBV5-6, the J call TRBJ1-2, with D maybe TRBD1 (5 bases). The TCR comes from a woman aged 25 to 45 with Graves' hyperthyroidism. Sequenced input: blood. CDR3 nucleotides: TGTGCCAGCAGCTCCGGGACGACTGGGAACACCTTC. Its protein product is CASSSGTTGNTF.